This passage covers 18 T cell receptor beta chains from one sample sequenced in a study of blood T cell repertoires in COVID-19. Sequenced by immunoSEQ multiplex PCR; TCRdb stores in-frame clones only, minus some. The sample shows about 410,000 clones, roughly 89% of them seen only once. The sequenced sample consisted of peripheral blood. The source is a woman aged 25 to 39 with active or convalescent COVID-19.

This clone was observed a single time. The chain couples TRBV27 to TRBJ2-1, with 7 bases that match TRBD1. This CDR3 has 12 residues. Germline assignment: CDR1 MNHEY and CDR2 SMNVEV (reference sequence). V dropped 6 bases and J dropped 10; count of bases not matched to a gene: 6. Here the CDR3 reads CASRQGIGEQFF. CDR3 bases: TGTGCCAGCAGACAGGGGATCGGAGAGCAGTTCTTC.

The gene calls are TRBV4-1 and TRBJ2-3; D might be TRBD2 (5 bases). Germline loops: CDR1 MGHRA, CDR2 YSYEKL. V lost 1 base and J 6 bases, leaving 17 bases between the germline ends. This CDR3 comprises 16 residues. The CDR3 reads CASSQVVRLASDTQYF. The CDR3 nucleotides are TGCGCCAGCAGCCAAGTTGTTCGCCTAGCATCCGATACGCAGTATTTT.

This sequence joins TRBV2 and TRBJ2-7; weak D call: TRBD2 (6 bases). Trimming took off 1 base at V and 2 bases at J, with 18 bases between the two ends. The CDR3 length is 17 residues. Germline values: CDR1 SNHLY, CDR2 FYNNEI. The CDR3 sequence is CASSEVSWTTLTYEQYF. DNA for the CDR3: TGTGCCAGCAGTGAAGTGAGTTGGACTACCCTTACCTACGAGCAGTACTTC.

The chain uses TRBV6-1 and TRBJ2-5, with D perhaps TRBD1 (6 bases). The CDR3 length is 15 residues. V was cut by 2 bases and J by 3 bases, with 13 bases left in between. The V gene's germline CDR1 is MNHNS and CDR2 SASEGT. The CDR3 DNA sequence: TGTGCCAGCAGTGAATCCCCGTCAGGGGAAGAGACCCAGTACTTC. Residues: CASSESPSGEETQYF.

For the CDR3, the DNA is TGCGCCAGCAGCTTGGCCCTAACCGGGGAGCTGTTTTTT. Residues: CASSLALTGELFF. This chain links TRBV5-1 with TRBJ2-2; no definite D call. Trimming cost V 0 bases and J 5 bases, with 5 bases left between them. The CDR3 consists of 13 residues. Germline V gene data show CDR1 as SGHRS and CDR2 as YFSETQ.

This rearrangement joins TRBV5-1 to TRBJ1-4, with D uncertain. The germline gives CDR1 SGHRS, CDR2 YFSETQ. Trimming shortened V by 9 bases and J by 5 bases, and 20 bases separated the two germline ends. This CDR3 region has 15 residues. The CDR3, as DNA: TGCGCCACAAAGAGAGGAGCGGGAGAGAATGAAAAACTGTTTTTT. Protein: CATKRGAGENEKLFF.

This rearrangement joins TRBV30 to TRBJ2-1, with TRBD2 identical over 8 bases. With V trimmed by 0 bases and J by 5 bases, 6 bases remained unmatched. Germline lookup yields CDR1 GTSNPN and CDR2 SVGIG (reference sequence). The CDR3 extends over 15 amino acids. The CDR3: CAWSVMLAGNNEQFF. Here the CDR3 DNA reads TGTGCCTGGAGTGTAATGTTAGCGGGGAACAATGAGCAGTTCTTC. Full variable domain (outside the CDR3, taken from reference TRBV30 and TRBJ2-1): SQTIHQWPATLVQPVGSPLSLECTVEGTSNPNLYWYRQAAGRGLQLLFYSVGIGQISSEVPQNLSASRPQDRQFILSSKKLLLSDSGFYLCAWSVMLAGNNEQFFGPGTRLTVL.

In its sample, this clone was seen a few times. The J gene is TRBJ1-6, the V gene TRBV30, with 9 bases lining up with TRBD1. The germline CDR1 and CDR2 sequences are GTSNPN and SVGIG (reference sequence). The CDR3 spans 15 residues. With 3 bases clipped from V and 10 bases from J, the junction kept 10 bases outside the gene matches. CDR3 loop: CAWSPVTGGPSPLHF. DNA for the CDR3: TGTGCCTGGAGCCCCGTTACAGGGGGCCCGTCACCCCTCCACTTT.

The table lists this clone with a count of one. This chain joins TRBV25-1 and TRBJ2-7; TRBD1 matches 10 bases. V lost 8 bases to trimming and J lost 5 bases; unmatched junction nucleotides: 6. The CDR3 loop spans 13 amino acids. Germline V gene sequence: CDR1 MGHDK, CDR2 SYGVNS. CDR3 nucleotide sequence: TGTGCCAGCGAGTCCGGGACAGGGGACGAGCAGTACTTC. It is translated as CASESGTGDEQYF.

This chain uses TRBV19 with TRBJ1-3; 10 nucleotides match TRBD1. This CDR3 spans 19 amino acids. The germline CDR1 and CDR2 sequences are LNHDA and SQIVND (reference sequence). J was trimmed by 0 bases and V by 3 bases; bases with no gene match: 11. In nucleotides, the CDR3 is TGTGCCAGTAGTATGGTGACAGGGGGCTGGATACGCTCTGGAAACACCATATATTTT. Encoded protein: CASSMVTGGWIRSGNTIYF.

The V gene is TRBV27, the J gene TRBJ1-2; TRBD1 matches at 7 bases. This CDR3 has 14 residues. J was trimmed by 2 bases and V by 6 bases; bases with no gene match: 6. Per the germline V gene, CDR1 is MNHEY and CDR2 is SMNVEV (reference sequence). The CDR3 DNA sequence: TGTGCCAGCAGGGACTGGGGACAGAACTATGGCTACACCTTC. It specifies CASRDWGQNYGYTF.

CDR3 sequence reads: CATSRKTGYGDYGYTF. The CDR3 DNA sequence: TGTGCCACCAGCAGAAAGACAGGGTATGGTGACTATGGCTACACCTTC. The chain links TRBV15 to TRBJ1-2, with 7 bases matching TRBD1. The CDR3 is 16 residues long. Trimming removed 2 bases from V and 3 bases from J; junction bases left unmatched: 9. CDR1 LNHNV and CDR2 YYDKDF come from the germline V gene (reference sequence).

This chain links TRBV4-1 with TRBJ1-2; 8 bases map to TRBD1. J gave up 3 bases and V 4 bases, and 7 bases lay outside the gene matches. The germline gives CDR1 MGHRA, CDR2 YSYEKL. The CDR3 length is 15 residues. The CDR3 DNA follows: TGCGCCAGCAGCCCAAGATCGGGACAGGACTATGGCTACACCTTC. Its protein product is CASSPRSGQDYGYTF.

A remark on this clone: Other DNA sequences from this sample encode an identical CDR3 as well. V usage is TRBV19 and J usage is TRBJ1-2; no clear D. V was shortened by 1 base and J by 1 base, with 4 bases between the two germline ends. The germline CDR1 and CDR2 sequences are LNHDA and SQIVND (reference sequence). This CDR3 has 13 residues. The CDR3 sequence is CASSIGGNYGYTF. The CDR3, as DNA: TGTGCCAGTAGTATAGGAGGTAACTATGGCTACACCTTC.

This clone was seen just once. The V gene is TRBV5-1, the J gene TRBJ2-2; weak D call: TRBD2 (6 bases). Trimming shortened V by 5 bases and J by 5 bases, and 16 bases separated the two germline ends. Looked up from germline, CDR1 is SGHRS and CDR2 is YFSETQ. There are 15 residues in the CDR3. CDR3 amino acids: CASSYEGLMTGELFF. In DNA form, the CDR3 reads TGCGCCAGCAGTTACGAGGGACTGATGACCGGGGAGCTGTTTTTT.

This clone was counted a few times. The V call is TRBV12-3 or TRBV12-4, the J call TRBJ1-5; D may be TRBD1 (6 bases). Trimming pared 4 bases from V and 6 bases from J, leaving 10 bases between. The CDR3 extends over 13 amino acids. CDR3 protein: CASSSDSPQPQHF. In DNA, the CDR3 is TGTGCCAGCAGTTCGGACAGCCCTCAGCCCCAGCATTTT.

This chain uses TRBV6-1 with TRBJ1-6, with 9 bases identical to TRBD1. The V gene end was trimmed by 4 bases and the J gene end by 2 bases; junction bases not matched to a gene: 6. CDR1 and CDR2 from the germline V gene are MNHNS and SASEGT. This CDR3 contains 17 residues. The CDR3 DNA follows: TGTGCCAGCAGTGGGGGACAGGGTAGCACCTATAATTCACCCCTCCACTTT. This sequence encodes CASSGGQGSTYNSPLHF.

The chain links TRBV10-3 to TRBJ2-5, with D unclear. Germline lookup yields CDR1 ENHRY and CDR2 SYGVKD. Trimming cost V 3 bases and J 2 bases, with 4 bases left between them. This CDR3 has 12 residues. The CDR3 loop reads CAISDRQETQYF. CDR3 nucleotides: TGTGCCATCAGTGACAGACAAGAGACCCAGTACTTC.